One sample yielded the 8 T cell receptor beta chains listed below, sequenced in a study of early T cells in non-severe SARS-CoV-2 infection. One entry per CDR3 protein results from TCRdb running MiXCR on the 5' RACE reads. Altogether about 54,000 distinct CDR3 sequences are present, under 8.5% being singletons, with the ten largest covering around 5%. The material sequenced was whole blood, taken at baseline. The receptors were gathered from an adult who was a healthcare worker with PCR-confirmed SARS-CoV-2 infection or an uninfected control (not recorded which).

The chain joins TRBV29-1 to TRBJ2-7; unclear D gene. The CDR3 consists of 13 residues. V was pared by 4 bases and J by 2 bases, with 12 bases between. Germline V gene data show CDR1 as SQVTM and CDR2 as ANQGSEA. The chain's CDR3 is CSVVRDGTYEQYF. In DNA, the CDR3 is TGCAGCGTTGTACGTGACGGTACCTACGAGCAGTACTTC.

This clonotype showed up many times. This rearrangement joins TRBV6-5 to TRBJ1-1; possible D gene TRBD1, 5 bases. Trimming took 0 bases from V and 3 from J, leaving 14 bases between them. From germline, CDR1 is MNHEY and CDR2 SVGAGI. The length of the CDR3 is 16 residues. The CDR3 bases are TGTGCCAGCAGTTACTCCGCCAGGGTATATTACACTGAAGCTTTCTTT. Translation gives CASSYSARVYYTEAFF.

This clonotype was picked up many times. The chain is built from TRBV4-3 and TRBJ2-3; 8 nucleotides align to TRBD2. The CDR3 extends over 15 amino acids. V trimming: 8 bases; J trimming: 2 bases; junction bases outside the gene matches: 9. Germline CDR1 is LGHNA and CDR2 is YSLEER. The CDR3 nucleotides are TGCGCCAGCTCCTACGGCGGGGGGAACACAGATACGCAGTATTTT. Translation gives CASSYGGGNTDTQYF.

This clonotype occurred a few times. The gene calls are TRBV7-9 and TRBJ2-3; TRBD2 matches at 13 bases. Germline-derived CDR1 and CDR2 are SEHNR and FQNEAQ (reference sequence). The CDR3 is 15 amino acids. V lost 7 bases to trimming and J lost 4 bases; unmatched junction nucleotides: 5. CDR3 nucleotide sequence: TGTGCCAGCACCGGGACTAGCGGGGTACCAGATACGCAGTATTTT. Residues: CASTGTSGVPDTQYF.

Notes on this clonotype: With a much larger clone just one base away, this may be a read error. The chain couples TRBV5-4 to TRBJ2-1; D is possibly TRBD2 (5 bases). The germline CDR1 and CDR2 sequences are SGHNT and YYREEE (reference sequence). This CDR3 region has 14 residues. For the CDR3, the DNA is TGTGCCAGCAGCTTGGTACGGGGAGACAATGGGCAGTTCTTC. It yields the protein CASSLVRGDNGQFF.

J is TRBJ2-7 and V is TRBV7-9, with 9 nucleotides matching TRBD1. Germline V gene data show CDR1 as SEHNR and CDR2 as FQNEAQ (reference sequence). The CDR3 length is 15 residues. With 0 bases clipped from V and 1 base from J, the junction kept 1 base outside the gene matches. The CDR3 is CASSLAGQGSYEQYF. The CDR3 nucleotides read TGTGCCAGCAGCTTAGCGGGACAGGGATCCTACGAGCAGTACTTC.

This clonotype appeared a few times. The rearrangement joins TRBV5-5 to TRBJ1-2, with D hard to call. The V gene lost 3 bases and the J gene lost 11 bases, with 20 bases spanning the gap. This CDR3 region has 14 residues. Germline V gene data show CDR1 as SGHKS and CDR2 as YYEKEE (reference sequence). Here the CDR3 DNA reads TGTGCCAGCAGCTATGTAGTCCGGGAGATTCTTTACACCTTC. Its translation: CASSYVVREILYTF.

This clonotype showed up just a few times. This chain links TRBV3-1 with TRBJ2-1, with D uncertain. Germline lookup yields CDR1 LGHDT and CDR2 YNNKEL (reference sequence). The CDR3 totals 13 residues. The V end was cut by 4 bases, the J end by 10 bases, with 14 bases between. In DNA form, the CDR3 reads TGTGCCAGCAGCCTTGCCCTTTTGGACGAGCAGTTCTTC. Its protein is CASSLALLDEQFF.